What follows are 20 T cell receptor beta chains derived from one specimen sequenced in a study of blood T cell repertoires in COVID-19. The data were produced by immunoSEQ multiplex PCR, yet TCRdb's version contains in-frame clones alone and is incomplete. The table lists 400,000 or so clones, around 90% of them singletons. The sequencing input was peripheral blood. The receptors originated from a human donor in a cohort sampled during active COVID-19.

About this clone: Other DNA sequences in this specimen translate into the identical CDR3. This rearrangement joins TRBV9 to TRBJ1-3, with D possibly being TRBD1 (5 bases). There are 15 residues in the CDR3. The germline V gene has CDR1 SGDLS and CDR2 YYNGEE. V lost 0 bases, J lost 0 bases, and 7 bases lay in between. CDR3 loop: CASSVGGSSGNTIYF. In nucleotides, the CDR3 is TGTGCCAGCAGCGTAGGGGGCAGCTCTGGAAACACCATATATTTT.

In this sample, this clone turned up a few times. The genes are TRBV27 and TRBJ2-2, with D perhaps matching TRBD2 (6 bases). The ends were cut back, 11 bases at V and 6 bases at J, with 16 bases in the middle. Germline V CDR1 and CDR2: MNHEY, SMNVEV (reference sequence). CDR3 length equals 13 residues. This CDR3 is CACRGVLAGELFF. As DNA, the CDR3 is TGTGCCTGCCGCGGGGTATTGGCCGGGGAGCTGTTTTTT.

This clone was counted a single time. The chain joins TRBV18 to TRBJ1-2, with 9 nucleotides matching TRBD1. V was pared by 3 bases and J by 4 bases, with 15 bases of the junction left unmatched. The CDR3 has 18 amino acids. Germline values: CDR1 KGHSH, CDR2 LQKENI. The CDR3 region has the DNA TGTGCCAGCTCACCGGGCGGGACAGGGAATACTCGGGCCTATGGCTACACCTTC. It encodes CASSPGGTGNTRAYGYTF.

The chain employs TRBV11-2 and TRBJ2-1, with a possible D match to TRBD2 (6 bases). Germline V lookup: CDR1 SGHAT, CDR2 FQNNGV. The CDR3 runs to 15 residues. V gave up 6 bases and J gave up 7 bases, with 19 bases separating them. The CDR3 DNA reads TGTGCCAGCAGGGAGACGGAGGGTTTGAAGAATGAGCAGTTCTTC. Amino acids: CASRETEGLKNEQFF.

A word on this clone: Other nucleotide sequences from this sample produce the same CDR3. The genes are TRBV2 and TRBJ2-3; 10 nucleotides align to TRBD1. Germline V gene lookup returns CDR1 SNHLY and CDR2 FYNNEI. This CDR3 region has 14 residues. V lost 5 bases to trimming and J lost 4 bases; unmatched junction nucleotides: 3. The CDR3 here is CASSRDRGADTQYF. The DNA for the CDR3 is TGTGCCAGCAGTAGGGACAGGGGCGCAGATACGCAGTATTTT.

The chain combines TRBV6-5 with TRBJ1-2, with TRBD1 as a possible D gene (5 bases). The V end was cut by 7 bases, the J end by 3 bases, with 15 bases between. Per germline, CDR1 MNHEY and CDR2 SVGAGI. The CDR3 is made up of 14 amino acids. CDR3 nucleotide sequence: TGTGCCAGCACCCCGGCAGGGTGGGACTATGGCTACACCTTC. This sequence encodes CASTPAGWDYGYTF.

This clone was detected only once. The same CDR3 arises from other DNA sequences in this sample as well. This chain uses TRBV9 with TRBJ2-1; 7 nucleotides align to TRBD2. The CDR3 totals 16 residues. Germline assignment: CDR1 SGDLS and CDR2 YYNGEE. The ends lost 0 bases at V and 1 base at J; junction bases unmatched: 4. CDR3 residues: CASSVAGGSSYNEQFF. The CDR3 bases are TGTGCCAGCAGCGTAGCCGGCGGGAGTTCCTACAATGAGCAGTTCTTC.

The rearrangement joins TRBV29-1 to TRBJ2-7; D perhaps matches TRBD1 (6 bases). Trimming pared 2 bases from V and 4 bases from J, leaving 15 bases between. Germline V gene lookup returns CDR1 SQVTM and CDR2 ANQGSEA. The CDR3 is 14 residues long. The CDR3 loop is CSVERQGRGYEQYF. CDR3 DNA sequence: TGCAGCGTTGAAAGGCAGGGAAGGGGGTACGAGCAGTACTTC.

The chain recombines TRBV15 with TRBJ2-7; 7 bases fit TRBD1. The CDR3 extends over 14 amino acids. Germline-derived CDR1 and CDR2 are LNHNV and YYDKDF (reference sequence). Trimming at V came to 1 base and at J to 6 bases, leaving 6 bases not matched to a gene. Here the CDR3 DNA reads TGTGCCACCAGCAGAGGCAGGGCAGGGGGCGAGCAGTACTTC. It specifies CATSRGRAGGEQYF.

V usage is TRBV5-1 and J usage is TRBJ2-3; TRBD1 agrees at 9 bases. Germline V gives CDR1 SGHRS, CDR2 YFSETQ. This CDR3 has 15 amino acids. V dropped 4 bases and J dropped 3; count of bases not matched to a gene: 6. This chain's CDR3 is CASSPGTGYTDTQYF. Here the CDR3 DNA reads TGCGCCAGCAGCCCGGGGACAGGGTATACAGATACGCAGTATTTT.

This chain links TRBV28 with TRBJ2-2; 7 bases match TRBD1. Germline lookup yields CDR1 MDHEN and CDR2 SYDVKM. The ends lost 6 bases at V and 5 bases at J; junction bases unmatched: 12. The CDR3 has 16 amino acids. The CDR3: CASRVDRETSTGELFF. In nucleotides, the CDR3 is TGTGCCAGCAGGGTAGACAGGGAGACATCAACCGGGGAGCTGTTTTTT.

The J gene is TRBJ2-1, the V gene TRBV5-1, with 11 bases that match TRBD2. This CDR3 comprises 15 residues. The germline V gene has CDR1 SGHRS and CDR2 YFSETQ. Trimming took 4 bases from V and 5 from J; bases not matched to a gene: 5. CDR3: CASSHGTSGDNEQFF. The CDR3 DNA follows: TGCGCCAGCAGCCACGGGACTAGCGGAGACAATGAGCAGTTCTTC.

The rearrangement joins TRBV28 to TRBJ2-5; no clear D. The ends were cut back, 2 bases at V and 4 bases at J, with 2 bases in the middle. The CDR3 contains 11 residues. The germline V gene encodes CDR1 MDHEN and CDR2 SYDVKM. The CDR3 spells CASSLRETQYF. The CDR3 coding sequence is TGTGCCAGCAGTTTACGAGAGACCCAGTACTTC.

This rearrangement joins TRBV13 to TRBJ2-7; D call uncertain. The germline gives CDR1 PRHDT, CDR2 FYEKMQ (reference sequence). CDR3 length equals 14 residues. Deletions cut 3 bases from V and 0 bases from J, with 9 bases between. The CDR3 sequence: CASSFFQASYEQYF. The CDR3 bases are TGTGCCAGCAGCTTTTTCCAGGCCTCCTACGAGCAGTACTTC.

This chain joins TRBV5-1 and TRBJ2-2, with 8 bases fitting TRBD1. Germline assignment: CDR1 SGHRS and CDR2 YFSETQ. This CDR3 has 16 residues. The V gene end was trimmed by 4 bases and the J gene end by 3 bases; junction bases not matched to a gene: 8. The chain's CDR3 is CASSPGDRRDTGELFF. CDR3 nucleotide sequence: TGCGCCAGCAGCCCGGGGGACAGGCGGGACACCGGGGAGCTGTTTTTT. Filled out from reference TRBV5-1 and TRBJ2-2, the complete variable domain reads KAGVTQTPRYLIKTRGQQVTLSCSPISGHRSVSWYQQTPGQGLQFLFEYFSETQRNKGNFPGRFSGRQFSNSRSEMNVSTLELGDSALYLCASSPGDRRDTGELFFGEGSRLTVL.

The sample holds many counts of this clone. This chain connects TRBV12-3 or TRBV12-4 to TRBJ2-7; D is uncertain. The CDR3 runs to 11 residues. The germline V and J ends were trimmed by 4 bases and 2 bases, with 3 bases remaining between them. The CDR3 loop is CASSYTYEQYF. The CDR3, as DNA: TGTGCCAGCAGTTACACCTACGAGCAGTACTTC.

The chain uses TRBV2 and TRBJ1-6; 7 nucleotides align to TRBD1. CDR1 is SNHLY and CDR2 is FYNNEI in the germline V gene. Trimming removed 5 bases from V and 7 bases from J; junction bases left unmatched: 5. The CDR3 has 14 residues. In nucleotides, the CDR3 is TGTGCCAGCAGTCTAAGGGACAGAAATTCACCCCTCCACTTT. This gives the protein CASSLRDRNSPLHF.

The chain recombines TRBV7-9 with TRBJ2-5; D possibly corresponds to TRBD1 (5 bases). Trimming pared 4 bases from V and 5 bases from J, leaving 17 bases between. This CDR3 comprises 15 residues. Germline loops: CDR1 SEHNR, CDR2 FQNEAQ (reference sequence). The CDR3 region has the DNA TGTGCCAGCAGCTGGTCAGGACATCCGGAGGAGACCCAGTACTTC. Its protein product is CASSWSGHPEETQYF.

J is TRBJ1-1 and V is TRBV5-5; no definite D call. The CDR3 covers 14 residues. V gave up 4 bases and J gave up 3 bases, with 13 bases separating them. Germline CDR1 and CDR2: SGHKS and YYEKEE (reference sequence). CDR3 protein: CASSRSSSDTEAFF. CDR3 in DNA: TGTGCCAGCAGCCGGTCTTCCTCGGACACTGAAGCTTTCTTT.

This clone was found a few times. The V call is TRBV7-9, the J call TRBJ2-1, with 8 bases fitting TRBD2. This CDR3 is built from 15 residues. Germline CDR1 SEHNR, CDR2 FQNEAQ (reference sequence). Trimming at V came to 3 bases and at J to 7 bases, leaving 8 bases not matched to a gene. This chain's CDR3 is CASSFYGGGSNEQFF. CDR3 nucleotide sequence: TGTGCCAGCAGCTTTTACGGCGGGGGGTCGAATGAGCAGTTCTTC.